This TCR beta chain was identified in a study of blood T cell repertoires in COVID-19. At the level of the study: Spain, Italy and the United States supplied samples that represented acute and convalescent COVID-19. The analysed material was cDNA or gDNA that came from T cells, B-cell-depleted T cells, or PBMCs.

The authors' processing: Amplification of reference gene primers was used by the study to estimate nucleated cell counts. Sequencing used immunoSEQ multiplex PCR; TCRdb keeps in-frame clones, though not all of them. D and trimming come from the DNA, and the V and J calls and clone size come from that table. Of roughly 330,000 clones listed, about nine tenths are singletons. In Seattle, patients joined the study during active infection and were tracked longitudinally. Germline CDR1 is SGHRS and CDR2 is YFSETQ. J gave up 4 bases and V 8 bases, and 12 bases lay outside the gene matches. This CDR3 contains 16 residues.

The sequenced sample consisted of peripheral blood. The gene calls are TRBV5-1 and TRBJ2-3; 11 positions match TRBD2. This receptor was obtained from a man aged 25-40 years with COVID-19, enrolled during active disease. CDR3 nucleotide sequence: TGCGCCAGTGTTTCTATAGCGGGAGGGCCCCCAGATACGCAGTATTTT. As protein: CASVSIAGGPPDTQYF.